This T cell receptor (beta chain) derives from a study of blood T cell repertoires in COVID-19. Looking at the study overall: The United States, Italy and Spain provided the acute and convalescent COVID-19 samples. PBMCs, B-cell-depleted T cells, or T cells were the source of the cDNA or gDNA that made up the material.

Per the germline V gene, CDR1 is MGHRA and CDR2 is YSYEKL. This CDR3 is 17 amino acids long. The junction had 14 bases not matched to a gene; V was cut back by 2 bases and J by 6 bases. How the authors handled the data: Reference gene primer amplification gave estimated nucleated cell counts. This table comes from immunoSEQ multiplex PCR, and its TCRdb copy is limited to in-frame clones, with some not included. V, J and clone size derive from that table, while D and trimming were established from the DNA sequence. This table has about 110,000 clones, less than 75% appearing once. The chain links TRBV4-1 to TRBJ2-3, with TRBD1 matching over 7 bases. Sample: peripheral blood. This clonotype was obtained from a middle-aged woman with acute or convalescent COVID-19. The DNA of the CDR3 is TGCGCCAGCAGCCAAAGACTCGTAACGTGGGACAGTGATACGCAGTATTTT. It is translated as CASSQRLVTWDSDTQYF.